This T cell receptor beta chain was obtained from a study of T cells in localized non-small cell lung cancer. Whole-study results and caveats: Higher adjacent-lung clonality was associated with shorter survival. Peak T cell clonality was found in uninvolved adjacent lung, exceeding tumor. As only one tumor region underwent sequencing, heterogeneity remains possible. A median approximately 57 of the top 100 tumor clones appeared in adjacent lung.

The table came from immunoSEQ multiplex PCR; TCRdb's copy has only in-frame clones and leaves some out. The sample lists more than 1,100 clones; about 23% were seen once. Concerning this clone: What it binds is not known.

V dropped 6 bases and J dropped 0; count of bases not matched to a gene: 3. The CDR3 length is 14 residues. CDR1 and CDR2 from the germline V gene are SQVTM and ANQGSEA. The chain couples TRBV29-1 to TRBJ2-1; TRBD2 matches 9 bases. Here the sequenced sample was lung tumor tissue, taken before any cancer treatment. This receptor was obtained from a male donor older than 55 with stage I squamous cell lung carcinoma. The CDR3 reads CSVSGRLSYNEQFF. The CDR3 nucleotides read TGCAGCGTCAGCGGGAGGCTCTCCTACAATGAGCAGTTCTTC.